A single sample is the source of the 15 T cell receptor beta chains below, sequenced in a study of blood T cell repertoires in COVID-19. The table came from immunoSEQ multiplex PCR; TCRdb's copy has only in-frame clones and leaves some out. The sample has 35,000 to 50,000 clones, roughly nine tenths seen once; the top ten hold approximately 14%. Sequenced input: peripheral blood. The origin of the receptors is a woman in her 30s in a cohort sampled during active COVID-19.

The V gene is TRBV18, the J gene TRBJ1-5, with D possibly TRBD1 on 5 matching bases. CDR3 length equals 13 residues. V was trimmed by 0 bases and J by 7 bases, leaving 7 bases between them. Per the germline V gene, CDR1 is KGHSH and CDR2 is LQKENI. The CDR3 reads CASSPPGGQPQHF. CDR3 DNA: TGTGCCAGCTCACCACCGGGGGGGCAGCCCCAGCATTTT.

The chain carries TRBV30 and TRBJ1-3; D is perhaps TRBD1 (5 bases). Trimming cost V 2 bases and J 3 bases, with 20 bases left between them. The CDR3 sequence is 17 residues long. Germline-derived CDR1 and CDR2 are GTSNPN and SVGIG (reference sequence). CDR3: CAWSMARTSGYGNTIYF. In DNA form, the CDR3 reads TGTGCCTGGAGTATGGCCCGAACCTCAGGGTATGGAAACACCATATATTTT.

This clone has a handful of counts. This chain uses TRBV6-5 with TRBJ2-7; possible D gene TRBD2, 5 bases. This CDR3 contains 11 residues. Trimming stripped 6 bases from V and 6 bases from J, with 9 bases between. Germline CDR1 and CDR2: MNHEY and SVGAGI. The CDR3 sequence: CASSSGGEQYF. The CDR3 nucleotides are TGTGCCAGCAGCTCCGGAGGCGAGCAGTACTTC.

The rearrangement links TRBV7-8 to TRBJ1-1, with 7 bases lining up with TRBD1. The CDR3 has 13 residues. Looked up from germline, CDR1 is SGHVS and CDR2 is FQNEAQ. The V and J ends lost 1 base and 8 bases, in that order; junction bases with no gene match: 4. CDR3 nucleotides: TGTGCCAGCAGCTTAGACAGGGGCCGCGAAGCTTTCTTT. This translates into CASSLDRGREAFF.

The chain links TRBV30 to TRBJ2-5; 11 bases fit TRBD1. Germline CDR1 GTSNPN, CDR2 SVGIG (reference sequence). The CDR3 has 17 residues. Losses at the gene ends were 6 bases for V and 4 bases for J; bases not matched to a gene: 16. The CDR3 coding sequence is TGTGCCTGCCAAGGGACTGCAGGACAGGGGGCCTTAGAGACCCAGTACTTC. Encoded protein: CACQGTAGQGALETQYF.

This clone was seen once. The rearrangement uses TRBV18 and TRBJ2-7; D perhaps matches TRBD1 (5 bases). The V gene lost 6 bases and the J gene lost 6 bases, with 21 bases spanning the gap. The CDR3 is made up of 15 amino acids. CDR1 is KGHSH, CDR2 LQKENI, per germline. CDR3 nucleotides: TGTGCCAGCTCGCGCGTAGACAGCTTGTGGGGCGAGCAGTACTTC. Its translation: CASSRVDSLWGEQYF.

This clone has only a few counts. J is TRBJ2-1 and V is TRBV7-8; the match to TRBD2 covers 11 bases. The CDR3 covers 16 residues. V lost 5 bases to trimming and J lost 7 bases; unmatched junction nucleotides: 10. Germline CDR1 SGHVS, CDR2 FQNEAQ. The CDR3 is CASSPLAGGPGNEQFF. In DNA form, the CDR3 reads TGTGCCAGCAGCCCCTTAGCGGGAGGGCCTGGGAATGAGCAGTTCTTC.

This CDR3 is CASSGSSYEQYF. DNA for the CDR3: TGTGCCAGCAGTGGGAGCTCCTACGAGCAGTACTTC. The chain recombines TRBV12-3 or TRBV12-4 with TRBJ2-7; weak D call: TRBD2 (5 bases). Trimming left V 5 bases short and J 0 bases short, with 5 bases between. This CDR3 is built from 12 residues.

This sequence joins TRBV3-1 (or the pseudogene TRBV3-2) and TRBJ2-1; 9 nucleotides line up with TRBD2. The CDR3 sequence is 16 residues long. V shed 4 bases, J shed 0 bases, and the junction held 4 bases outside the gene matches. Germline CDR1 reads LGHDT; CDR2 reads YNNKEL (reference sequence). In DNA form, the CDR3 reads TGTGCCAGCAGCCCATTAGCGGGGGCCTCCTACAATGAGCAGTTCTTC. Encoded protein: CASSPLAGASYNEQFF.

The CDR3, as DNA: TGTGCCACCAGCAGAGGCGGGGGTCTCTCTAGCTATGGCTACACCTTC. It yields the protein CATSRGGGLSSYGYTF. The chain recombines TRBV15 with TRBJ1-2; maybe TRBD1 (5 bases). The CDR3 covers 16 residues. Trimming took 1 base from V and 4 from J, leaving 16 bases between them. The germline V gene has CDR1 LNHNV and CDR2 YYDKDF (reference sequence).

The rearrangement links TRBV7-3 to TRBJ1-2; a weak D match, TRBD1 (5 bases). V shed 3 bases and J shed 6 bases, with 11 bases lying between them. This CDR3 is built from 13 residues. Looked up from germline, CDR1 is SGHTA and CDR2 is FQGTGA. The CDR3 reads CASSFRARDGYTF. Written as DNA, the CDR3 is TGTGCCAGCAGCTTCAGGGCGCGTGATGGCTACACCTTC.

V and J are TRBV19 and TRBJ2-5; tentatively, D is TRBD2 (5 bases). The length of the CDR3 is 12 residues. V dropped 10 bases and J dropped 5 bases, with 14 bases sitting between them. Germline values: CDR1 LNHDA, CDR2 SQIVND (reference sequence). The CDR3 DNA sequence: TGTGCCACAACGGCAGGAGGCGAGACCCAGTACTTC. This gives the protein CATTAGGETQYF. The full variable domain, with the rest looked up from reference TRBV19 and TRBJ2-5, is DGGITQSPKYLFRKEGQNVTLSCEQNLNHDAMYWYRQDPGQGLRLIYYSQIVNDFQKGDIAEGYSVSREKKESFPLTVTSAQKNPTAFYLCATTAGGETQYFGPGTRLLVL.

This chain links TRBV5-4 with TRBJ2-2; possibly TRBD1 for D (5 bases). The germline CDR1 and CDR2 sequences are SGHNT and YYREEE (reference sequence). The CDR3 contains 15 residues. Trimming removed 4 bases from V and 2 bases from J, with 12 bases in between. Written as DNA, the CDR3 is TGTGCCAGCAGCCCAATGACAGTCAACACCGGGGAGCTGTTTTTT. Translated, it gives CASSPMTVNTGELFF. Complete variable domain (other parts from reference TRBV5-4 and TRBJ2-2): ETGVTQSPTHLIKTRGQQVTLRCSSQSGHNTVSWYQQALGQGPQFIFQYYREEENGRGNFPPRFSGLQFPNYSSELNVNALELDDSALYLCASSPMTVNTGELFFGEGSRLTVL.

The CDR3 DNA sequence: TGTGCCAGTAGTATACTTTCTGGGGCTGGCTATGGCTACACCTTC. It yields the protein CASSILSGAGYGYTF. V usage is TRBV19 and J usage is TRBJ1-2; possible D gene TRBD1, 5 bases. Looked up from germline, CDR1 is LNHDA and CDR2 is SQIVND (reference sequence). Between the trimmed V and J ends, which lost 2 bases and 4 bases, there was a span of 14 bases. CDR3 length: 15 amino acids.

The chain is built from TRBV4-1 and TRBJ2-2, with 7 bases matching TRBD2. CDR3 size: 16 residues. CDR1 and CDR2 (germline): MGHRA, YSYEKL. With 1 base clipped from V and 2 bases from J, the junction kept 4 bases outside the gene matches. Here the CDR3 DNA reads TGCGCCAGCAGCCAAGTTCCAGCGGGAAACACCGGGGAGCTGTTTTTT. This translates into CASSQVPAGNTGELFF.